This T cell receptor (beta chain) was sequenced during a study of blood T cell repertoires in COVID-19. Overall study: T cells, B-cell-depleted T cells, or PBMCs supplied cDNA or gDNA.

This clone was seen only a few times. TCRdb's table, derived via immunoSEQ multiplex PCR, lists solely in-frame clones and lacks some. The repertoire consists of roughly 230,000 clones, with over 70% occurring once and the leading ten covering 6% to 9.5%. V gave up 6 bases and J gave up 1 base; unmatched junction bases: 3. This CDR3 has 14 residues. Germline loops: CDR1 MDHEN, CDR2 SYDVKM. The chain is built from TRBV28 and TRBJ1-5, with 7 bases identical to TRBD1. The sequence came from an elderly woman with acute or convalescent COVID-19. Sequenced material: peripheral blood. DNA of the CDR3: TGTGCCAGCAGCACGGGACAGAGCAATCAGCCCCAGCATTTT. Amino acid sequence: CASSTGQSNQPQHF.